Described below is a single T cell receptor (beta chain) sequence and its context. Its target is unknown. The sample is drawn from a study of vaccination and CD4 T cells after COVID-19. The wider study: Nasal swab PCR had shown SARS-CoV-2 positivity in the convalescent patients (about 9 mild cases, one severe case). The post-vaccine samples came a median around 72 days after dose two (range 14 to 241).

The Oncomine TCR Beta short-read assay was what sequenced the DNA obtained from cultured CD4+ T cells. From the PCR reads, TCRdb called clonotypes with MiXCR, one entry per CDR3 protein. The table lists roughly 14,000 distinct CDR3 sequences, 48% of them singletons. Study-level results: Relatively small numbers of convalescent patients were studied, with no early post-infection timepoints included.

The treatment denotes: roughly 11-day PBMC culture with coronavirus spike peptide pools or control peptides (ViraFEST assay). This TCR was sampled from a human donor who had recovered from COVID-19. Specimen: CD4+ T cells from blood, cultured in vitro.

The CDR3 here is CASRRDRGSGNTIYF. CDR3 nucleotide sequence: TGTGCCAGCAGGCGGGACAGGGGCTCTGGAAACACCATATATTTT. The chain is built from TRBV6-1 and TRBJ1-3; 10 positions match TRBD1. CDR1 and CDR2 (germline): MNHNS, SASEGT. The CDR3 is 15 residues long. V dropped 6 bases and J dropped 0; count of bases not matched to a gene: 2.